This T cell receptor (beta chain) derives from a study of cytomegalovirus exposure and HLA in healthy donors. Study-wide context: A prior study identified 117 million unique TCR beta sequences from 150 million to 200 million T cells.

Comment on this clone: Its antigen remains unknown.

Study-level findings and limits: In presence/absence analyses, roughly uniform sequencing depth across donors was assumed. Sequencing likely caused a cluster of highly shared sequence variants. In a later analysis, an Asian-associated ancestry cluster reportedly showed fewer N-insertions than the roughly 730-donor mean.

PCR amplification relied on 60 Vbeta primers (plus 13 Jbeta primers). Produced via immunoSEQ multiplex PCR; TCRdb's table is partial and in-frame only. This table holds about 200,000 clones, 79% found once. The CDR3 is made up of 13 amino acids. CDR1 and CDR2 from the germline V gene are MNHEY and SMNVEV (reference sequence). V shed 10 bases, J shed 5 bases, and the junction held 8 bases outside the gene matches. The rearrangement uses TRBV27 and TRBJ2-7; 10 bases align to TRBD1. The sequence was collected from a girl under 18 in good health and CMV-seropositive. The specimen sequenced was PBMCs. The CDR3 DNA sequence: TGTGCCACCGAGGGACAGGGGAGGCACGAGCAGTACTTC. Translation: CATEGQGRHEQYF.